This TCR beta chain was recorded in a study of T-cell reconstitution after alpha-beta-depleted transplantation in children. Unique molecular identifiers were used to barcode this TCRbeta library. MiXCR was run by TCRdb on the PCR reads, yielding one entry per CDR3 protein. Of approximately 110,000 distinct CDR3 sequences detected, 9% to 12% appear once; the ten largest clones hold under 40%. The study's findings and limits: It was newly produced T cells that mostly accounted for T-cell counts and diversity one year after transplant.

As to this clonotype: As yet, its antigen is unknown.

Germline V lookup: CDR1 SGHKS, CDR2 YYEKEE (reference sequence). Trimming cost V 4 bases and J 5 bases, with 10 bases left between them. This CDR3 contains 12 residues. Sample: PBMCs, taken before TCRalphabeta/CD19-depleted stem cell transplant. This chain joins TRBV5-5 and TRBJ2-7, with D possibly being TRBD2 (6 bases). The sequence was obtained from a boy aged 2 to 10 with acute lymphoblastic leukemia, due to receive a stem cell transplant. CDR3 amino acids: CASSPGLHEQYF. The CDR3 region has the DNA TGTGCCAGCAGCCCGGGACTCCACGAGCAGTACTTC.